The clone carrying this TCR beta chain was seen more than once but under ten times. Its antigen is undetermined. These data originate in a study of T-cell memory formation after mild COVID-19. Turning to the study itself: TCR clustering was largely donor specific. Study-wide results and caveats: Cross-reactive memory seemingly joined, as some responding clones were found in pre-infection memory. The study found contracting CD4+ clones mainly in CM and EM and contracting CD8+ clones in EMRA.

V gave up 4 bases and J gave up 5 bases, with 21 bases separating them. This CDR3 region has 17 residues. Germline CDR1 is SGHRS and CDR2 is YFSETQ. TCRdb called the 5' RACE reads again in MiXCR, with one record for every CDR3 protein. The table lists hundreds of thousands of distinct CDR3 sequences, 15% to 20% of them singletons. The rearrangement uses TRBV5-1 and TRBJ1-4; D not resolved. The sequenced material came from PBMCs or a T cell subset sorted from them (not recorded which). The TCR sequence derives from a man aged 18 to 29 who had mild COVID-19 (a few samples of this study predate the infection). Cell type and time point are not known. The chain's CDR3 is CASSPSAGGPRNEKLFF. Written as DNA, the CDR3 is TGCGCCAGCAGCCCCAGCGCGGGCGGTCCAAGAAATGAAAAACTGTTTTTT.